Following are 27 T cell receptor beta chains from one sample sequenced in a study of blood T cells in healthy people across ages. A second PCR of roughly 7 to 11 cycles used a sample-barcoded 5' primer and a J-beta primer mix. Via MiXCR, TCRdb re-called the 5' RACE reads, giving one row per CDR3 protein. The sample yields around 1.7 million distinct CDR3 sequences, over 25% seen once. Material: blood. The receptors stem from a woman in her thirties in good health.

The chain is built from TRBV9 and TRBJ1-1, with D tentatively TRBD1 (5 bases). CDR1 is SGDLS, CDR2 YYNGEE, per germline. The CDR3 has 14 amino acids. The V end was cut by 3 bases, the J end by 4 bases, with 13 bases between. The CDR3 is CASSGQGVGTEAFF. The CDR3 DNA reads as TGTGCCAGCAGCGGCCAGGGAGTGGGCACTGAAGCTTTCTTT.

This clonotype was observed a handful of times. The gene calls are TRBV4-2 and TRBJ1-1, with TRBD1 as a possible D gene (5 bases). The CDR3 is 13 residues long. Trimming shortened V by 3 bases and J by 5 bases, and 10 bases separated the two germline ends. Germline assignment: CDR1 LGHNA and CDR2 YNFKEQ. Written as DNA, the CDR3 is TGTGCCAGCAGCCATGACGGGGGGACTGAAGCTTTCTTT. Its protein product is CASSHDGGTEAFF.

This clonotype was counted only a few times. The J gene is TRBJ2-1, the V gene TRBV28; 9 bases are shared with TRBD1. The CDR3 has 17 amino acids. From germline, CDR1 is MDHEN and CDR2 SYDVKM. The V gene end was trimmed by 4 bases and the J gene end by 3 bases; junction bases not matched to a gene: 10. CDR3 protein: CASSSSGTGKHYNEQFF. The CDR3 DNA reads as TGTGCCAGCAGTTCCTCCGGGACAGGGAAACACTACAATGAGCAGTTCTTC.

The CDR3 sequence is CASGLDRGAGGYTF. The CDR3 nucleotides are TGTGCTAGTGGTTTGGACAGGGGGGCCGGTGGCTACACCTTC. The genes are TRBV12-5 and TRBJ1-2; 8 nucleotides line up with TRBD1. Germline V gene lookup returns CDR1 LGHNT and CDR2 FRNRAP. J was trimmed by 7 bases and V by 1 base; bases with no gene match: 5. This CDR3 comprises 14 residues.

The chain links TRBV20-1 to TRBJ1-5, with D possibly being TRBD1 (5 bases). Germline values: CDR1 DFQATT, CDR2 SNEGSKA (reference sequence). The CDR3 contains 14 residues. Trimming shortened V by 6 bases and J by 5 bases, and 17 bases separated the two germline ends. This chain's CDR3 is CSAEPGGRDQPQHF. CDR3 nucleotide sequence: TGCAGTGCAGAACCGGGGGGAAGGGATCAGCCCCAGCATTTT.

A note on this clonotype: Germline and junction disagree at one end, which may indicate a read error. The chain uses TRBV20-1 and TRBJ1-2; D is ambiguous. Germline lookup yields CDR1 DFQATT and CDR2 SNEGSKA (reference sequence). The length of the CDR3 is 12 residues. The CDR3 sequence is CSARSSGYDYTF. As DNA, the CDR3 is TGCAGTGCAAGGTCCTCAGGCTATGACTACACCTTC.

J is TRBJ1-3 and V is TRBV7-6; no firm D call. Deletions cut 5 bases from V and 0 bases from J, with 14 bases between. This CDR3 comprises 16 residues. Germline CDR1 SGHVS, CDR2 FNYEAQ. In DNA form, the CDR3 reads TGTGCCAGCAGCCCTGGAGATCTGTCCTCTGGAAACACCATATATTTT. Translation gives CASSPGDLSSGNTIYF. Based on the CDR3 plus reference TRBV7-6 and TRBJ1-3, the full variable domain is GAGVSQSPRYKVTKRGQDVALRCDPISGHVSLYWYRQALGQGPEFLTYFNYEAQQDKSGLPNDRFSAERPEGSISTLTIQRTEQRDSAMYRCASSPGDLSSGNTIYFGEGSWLTVV.

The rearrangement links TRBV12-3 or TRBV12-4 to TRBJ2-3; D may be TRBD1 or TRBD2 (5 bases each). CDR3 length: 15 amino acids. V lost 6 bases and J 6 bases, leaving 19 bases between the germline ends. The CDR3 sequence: CASRTGTGNSDTQYF. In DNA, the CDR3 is TGTGCCAGCAGAACCGGGACGGGGAATTCTGATACGCAGTATTTT.

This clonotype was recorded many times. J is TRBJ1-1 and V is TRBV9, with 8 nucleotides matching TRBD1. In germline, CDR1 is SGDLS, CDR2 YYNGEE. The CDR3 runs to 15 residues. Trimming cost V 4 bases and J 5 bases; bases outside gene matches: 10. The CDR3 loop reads CASSPSTGVRTEAFF. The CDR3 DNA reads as TGTGCCAGCAGCCCGTCGACAGGGGTTCGGACTGAAGCTTTCTTT.

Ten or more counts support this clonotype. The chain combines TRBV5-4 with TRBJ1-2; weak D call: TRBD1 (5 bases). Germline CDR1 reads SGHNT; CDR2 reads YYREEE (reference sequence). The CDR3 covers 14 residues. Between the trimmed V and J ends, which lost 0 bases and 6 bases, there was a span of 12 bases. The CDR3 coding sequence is TGTGCCAGCAGCTTGGCGACAGTCGGGGATGGCTACACCTTC. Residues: CASSLATVGDGYTF.

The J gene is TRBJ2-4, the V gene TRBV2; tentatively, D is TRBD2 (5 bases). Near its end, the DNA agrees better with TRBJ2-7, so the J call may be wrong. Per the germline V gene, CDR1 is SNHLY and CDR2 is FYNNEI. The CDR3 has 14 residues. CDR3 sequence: CASSDPGNGDEQYF. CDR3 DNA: TGTGCCAGCAGTGATCCGGGGAATGGTGACGAGCAGTACTTC.

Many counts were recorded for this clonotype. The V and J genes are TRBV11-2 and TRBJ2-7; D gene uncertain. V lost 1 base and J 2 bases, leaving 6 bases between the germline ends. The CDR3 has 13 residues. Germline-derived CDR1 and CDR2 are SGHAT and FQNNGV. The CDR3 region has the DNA TGTGCCAGCAGCTTAGCCCGCGCCTACGAGCAGTACTTC. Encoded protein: CASSLARAYEQYF. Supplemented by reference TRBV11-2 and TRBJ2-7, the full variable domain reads EAGVAQSPRYKIIEKRQSVAFWCNPISGHATLYWYQQILGQGPKLLIQFQNNGVVDDSQLPKDRFSAERLKGVDSTLKIQPAKLEDSAVYLCASSLARAYEQYFGPGTRLTVT.

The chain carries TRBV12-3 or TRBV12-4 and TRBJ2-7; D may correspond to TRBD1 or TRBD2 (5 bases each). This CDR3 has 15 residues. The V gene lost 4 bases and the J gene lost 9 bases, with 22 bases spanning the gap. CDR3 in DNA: TGTGCCAGCAGTTCCAACAGGATAACAGGCCGGGGGCAGTACTTC. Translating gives CASSSNRITGRGQYF.

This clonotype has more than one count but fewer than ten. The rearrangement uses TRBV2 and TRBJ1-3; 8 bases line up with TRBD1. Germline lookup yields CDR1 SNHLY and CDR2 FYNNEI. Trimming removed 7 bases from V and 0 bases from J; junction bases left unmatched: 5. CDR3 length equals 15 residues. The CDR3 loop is CASKGQGLSGNTIYF. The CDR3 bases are TGTGCCAGCAAAGGACAGGGCCTCTCTGGAAACACCATATATTTT.

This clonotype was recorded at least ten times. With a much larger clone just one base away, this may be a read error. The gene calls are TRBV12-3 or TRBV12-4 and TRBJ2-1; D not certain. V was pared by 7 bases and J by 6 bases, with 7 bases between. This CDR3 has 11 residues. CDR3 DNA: TGTGCCAGCAAGTGGGGCAATGAGCAGTTCTTC. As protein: CASKWGNEQFF.

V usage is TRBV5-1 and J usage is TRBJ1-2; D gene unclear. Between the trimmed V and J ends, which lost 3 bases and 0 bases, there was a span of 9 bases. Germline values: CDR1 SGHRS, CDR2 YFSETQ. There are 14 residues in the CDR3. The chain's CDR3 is CASSSADPNYGYTF. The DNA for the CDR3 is TGCGCCAGCAGCTCCGCGGACCCTAACTATGGCTACACCTTC. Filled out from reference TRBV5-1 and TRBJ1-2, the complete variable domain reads KAGVTQTPRYLIKTRGQQVTLSCSPISGHRSVSWYQQTPGQGLQFLFEYFSETQRNKGNFPGRFSGRQFSNSRSEMNVSTLELGDSALYLCASSSADPNYGYTFGSGTRLTVV.

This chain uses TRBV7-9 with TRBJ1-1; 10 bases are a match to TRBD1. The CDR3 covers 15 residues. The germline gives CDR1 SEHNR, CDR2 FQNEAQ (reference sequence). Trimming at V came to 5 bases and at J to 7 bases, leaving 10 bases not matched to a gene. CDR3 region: CASSARDRGSNEAFF. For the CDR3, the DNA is TGTGCCAGCAGCGCGCGGGACAGGGGAAGCAATGAAGCTTTCTTT.

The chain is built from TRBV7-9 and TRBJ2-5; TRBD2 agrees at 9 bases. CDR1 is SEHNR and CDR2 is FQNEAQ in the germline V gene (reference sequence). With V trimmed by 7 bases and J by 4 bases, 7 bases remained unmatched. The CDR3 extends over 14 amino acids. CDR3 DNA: TGTGCCAGCATCAGGACTAGCGAGAGAGAGACCCAGTACTTC. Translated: CASIRTSERETQYF.

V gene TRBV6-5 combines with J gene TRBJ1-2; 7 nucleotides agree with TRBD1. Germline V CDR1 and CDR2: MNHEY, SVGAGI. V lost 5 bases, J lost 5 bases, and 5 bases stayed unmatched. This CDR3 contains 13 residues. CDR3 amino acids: CASSRQGEYGYTF. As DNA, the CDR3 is TGTGCCAGCAGTCGACAGGGTGAATATGGCTACACCTTC.

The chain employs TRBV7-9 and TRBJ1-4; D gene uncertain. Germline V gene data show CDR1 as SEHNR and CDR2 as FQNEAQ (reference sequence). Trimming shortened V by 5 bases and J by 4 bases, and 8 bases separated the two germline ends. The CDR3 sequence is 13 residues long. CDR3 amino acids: CASSAGLNEKLFF. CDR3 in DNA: TGTGCCAGCAGCGCGGGCCTTAATGAAAAACTGTTTTTT.

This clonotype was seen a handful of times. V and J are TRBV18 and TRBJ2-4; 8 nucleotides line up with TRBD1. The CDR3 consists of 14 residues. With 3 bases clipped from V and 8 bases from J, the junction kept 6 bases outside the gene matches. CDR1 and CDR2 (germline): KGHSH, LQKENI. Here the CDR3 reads CASSPPSQGDIQYF. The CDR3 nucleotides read TGTGCCAGCTCACCCCCTTCACAGGGGGACATTCAGTACTTC.

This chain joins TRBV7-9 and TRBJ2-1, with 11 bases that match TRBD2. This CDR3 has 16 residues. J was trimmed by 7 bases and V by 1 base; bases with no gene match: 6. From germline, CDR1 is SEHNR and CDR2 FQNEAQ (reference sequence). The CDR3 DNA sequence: TGTGCCAGCAGCTTAGGTACTAGCGGGAGACGAAATGAGCAGTTCTTC. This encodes CASSLGTSGRRNEQFF.

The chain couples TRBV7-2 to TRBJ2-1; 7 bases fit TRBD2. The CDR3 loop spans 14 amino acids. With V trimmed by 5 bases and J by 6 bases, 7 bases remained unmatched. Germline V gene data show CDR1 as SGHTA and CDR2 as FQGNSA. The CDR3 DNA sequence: TGTGCCAGCAGCAACACCGGGGGGACCAATGAGCAGTTCTTC. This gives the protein CASSNTGGTNEQFF.

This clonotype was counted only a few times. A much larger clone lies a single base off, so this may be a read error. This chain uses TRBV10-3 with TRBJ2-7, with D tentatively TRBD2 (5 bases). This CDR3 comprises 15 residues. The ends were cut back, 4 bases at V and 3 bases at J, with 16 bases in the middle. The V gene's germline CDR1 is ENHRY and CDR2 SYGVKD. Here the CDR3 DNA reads TGTGCCATCAGTGCCGGACTCACAGAAGACTACGAGCAGTACTTC. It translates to CAISAGLTEDYEQYF.

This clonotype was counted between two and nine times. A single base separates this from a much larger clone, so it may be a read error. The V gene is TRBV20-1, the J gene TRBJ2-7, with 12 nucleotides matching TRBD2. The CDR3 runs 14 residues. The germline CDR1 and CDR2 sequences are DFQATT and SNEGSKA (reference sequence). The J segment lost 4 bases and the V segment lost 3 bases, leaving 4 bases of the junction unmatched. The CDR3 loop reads CSASPGTSGYEQYF. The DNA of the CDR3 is TGCAGTGCTAGCCCCGGGACTAGCGGGTACGAGCAGTACTTC.

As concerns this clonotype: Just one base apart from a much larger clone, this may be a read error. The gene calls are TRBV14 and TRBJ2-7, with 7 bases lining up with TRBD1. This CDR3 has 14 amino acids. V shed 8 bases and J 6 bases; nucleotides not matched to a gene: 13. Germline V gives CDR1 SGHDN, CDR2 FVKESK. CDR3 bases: TGTGCCAGCGGCCGAGTAAACAGGGGAGCCGAGCAGTACTTC. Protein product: CASGRVNRGAEQYF.

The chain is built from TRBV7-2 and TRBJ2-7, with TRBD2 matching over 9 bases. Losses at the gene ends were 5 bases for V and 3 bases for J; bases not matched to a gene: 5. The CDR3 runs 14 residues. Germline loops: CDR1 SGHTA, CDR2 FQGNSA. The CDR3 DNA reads TGTGCCAGCAGCCTTGGGACTAGCCGCTACGAGCAGTACTTC. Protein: CASSLGTSRYEQYF. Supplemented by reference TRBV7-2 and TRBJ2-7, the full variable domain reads GAGVSQSPSNKVTEKGKDVELRCDPISGHTALYWYRQSLGQGLEFLIYFQGNSAPDKSGLPSDRFSAERTGGSVSTLTIQRTQQEDSAVYLCASSLGTSRYEQYFGPGTRLTVT.